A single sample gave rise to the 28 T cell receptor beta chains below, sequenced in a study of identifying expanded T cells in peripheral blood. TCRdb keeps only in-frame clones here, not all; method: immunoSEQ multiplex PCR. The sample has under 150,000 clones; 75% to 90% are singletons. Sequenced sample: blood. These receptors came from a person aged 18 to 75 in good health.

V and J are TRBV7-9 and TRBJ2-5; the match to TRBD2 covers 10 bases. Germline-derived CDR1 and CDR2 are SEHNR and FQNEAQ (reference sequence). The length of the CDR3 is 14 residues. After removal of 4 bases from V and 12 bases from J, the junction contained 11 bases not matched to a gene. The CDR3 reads CASSSTGTSDSKYF. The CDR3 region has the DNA TGTGCCAGCAGCTCAACCGGGACTAGCGATTCAAAGTACTTC.

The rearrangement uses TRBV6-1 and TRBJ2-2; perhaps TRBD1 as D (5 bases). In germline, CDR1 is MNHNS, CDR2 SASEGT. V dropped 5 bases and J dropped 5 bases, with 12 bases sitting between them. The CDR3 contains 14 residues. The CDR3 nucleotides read TGTGCCAGCAGTCCCCAGGGTTTGACCGGGGAGCTGTTTTTT. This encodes CASSPQGLTGELFF.

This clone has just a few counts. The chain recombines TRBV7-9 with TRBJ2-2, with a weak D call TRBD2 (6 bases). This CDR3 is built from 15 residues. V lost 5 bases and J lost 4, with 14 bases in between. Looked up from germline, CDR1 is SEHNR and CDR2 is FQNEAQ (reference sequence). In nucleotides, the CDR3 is TGTGCCAGCAGCGCTAGCGTAGGTTCCACCGGGGAGCTGTTTTTT. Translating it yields CASSASVGSTGELFF. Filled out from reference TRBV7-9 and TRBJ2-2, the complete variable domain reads DTGVSQNPRHKITKRGQNVTFRCDPISEHNRLYWYRQTLGQGPEFLTYFQNEAQLEKSRLLSDRFSAERPKGSFSTLEIQRTEQGDSAMYLCASSASVGSTGELFFGEGSRLTVL.

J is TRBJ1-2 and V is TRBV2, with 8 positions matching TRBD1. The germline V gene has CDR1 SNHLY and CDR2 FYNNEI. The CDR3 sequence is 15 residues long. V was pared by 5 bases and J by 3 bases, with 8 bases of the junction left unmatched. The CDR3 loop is CASSHQGARHYGYTF. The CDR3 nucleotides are TGTGCCAGCAGTCATCAGGGGGCGCGACACTATGGCTACACCTTC.

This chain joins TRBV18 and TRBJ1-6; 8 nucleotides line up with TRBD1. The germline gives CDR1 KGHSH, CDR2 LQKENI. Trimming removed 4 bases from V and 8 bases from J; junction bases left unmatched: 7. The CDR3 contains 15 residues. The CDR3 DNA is TGTGCCAGCTCACTGGACAGGGCGAGCGATTCACCCCTCCACTTT. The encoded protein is CASSLDRASDSPLHF.

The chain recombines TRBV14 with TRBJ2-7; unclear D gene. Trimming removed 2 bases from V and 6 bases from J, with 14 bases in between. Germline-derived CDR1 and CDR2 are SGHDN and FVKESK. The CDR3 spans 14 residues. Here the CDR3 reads CASSQLGPVGEQYF. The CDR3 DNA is TGTGCCAGCAGCCAACTCGGCCCAGTGGGCGAGCAGTACTTC.

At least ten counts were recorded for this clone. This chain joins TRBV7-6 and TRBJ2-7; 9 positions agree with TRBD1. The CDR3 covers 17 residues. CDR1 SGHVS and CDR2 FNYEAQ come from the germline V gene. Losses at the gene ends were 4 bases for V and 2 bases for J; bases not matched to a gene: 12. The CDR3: CASSSNIQGALPYEQYF. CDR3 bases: TGTGCCAGCAGCTCAAACATACAGGGGGCCTTACCCTACGAGCAGTACTTC.

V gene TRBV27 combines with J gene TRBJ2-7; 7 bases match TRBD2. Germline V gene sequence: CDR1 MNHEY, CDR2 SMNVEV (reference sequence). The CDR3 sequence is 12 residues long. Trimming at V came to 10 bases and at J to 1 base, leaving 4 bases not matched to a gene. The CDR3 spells CATHGGSYEQYF. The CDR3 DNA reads TGTGCCACCCACGGGGGGTCCTACGAGCAGTACTTC.

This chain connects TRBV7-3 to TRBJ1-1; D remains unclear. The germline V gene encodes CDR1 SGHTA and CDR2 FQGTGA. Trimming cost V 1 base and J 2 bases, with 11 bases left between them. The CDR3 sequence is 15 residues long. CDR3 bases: TGTGCCAGCAGCTTAAGTCTCTCAGAAAACACTGAAGCTTTCTTT. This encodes CASSLSLSENTEAFF.

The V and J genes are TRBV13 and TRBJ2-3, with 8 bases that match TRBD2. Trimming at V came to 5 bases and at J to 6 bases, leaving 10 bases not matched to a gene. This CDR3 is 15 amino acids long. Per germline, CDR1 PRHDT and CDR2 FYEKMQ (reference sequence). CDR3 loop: CASSGGRGTRDTQYF. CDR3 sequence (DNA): TGTGCCAGCAGCGGCGGGCGGGGGACTAGGGATACGCAGTATTTT.

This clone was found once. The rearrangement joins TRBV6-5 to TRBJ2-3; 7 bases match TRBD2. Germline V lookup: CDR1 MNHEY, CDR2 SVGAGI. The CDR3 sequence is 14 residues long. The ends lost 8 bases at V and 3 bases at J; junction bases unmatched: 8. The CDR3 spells CASSKSGDTDTQYF. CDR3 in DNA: TGTGCCAGCTCAAAGAGCGGGGATACAGATACGCAGTATTTT.

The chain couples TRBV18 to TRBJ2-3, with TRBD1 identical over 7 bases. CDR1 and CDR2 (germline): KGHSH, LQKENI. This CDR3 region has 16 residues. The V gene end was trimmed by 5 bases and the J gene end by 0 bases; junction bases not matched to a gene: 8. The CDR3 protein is CASSTPQGISTDTQYF. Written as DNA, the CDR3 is TGTGCCAGCTCAACCCCACAGGGGATTAGCACAGATACGCAGTATTTT.

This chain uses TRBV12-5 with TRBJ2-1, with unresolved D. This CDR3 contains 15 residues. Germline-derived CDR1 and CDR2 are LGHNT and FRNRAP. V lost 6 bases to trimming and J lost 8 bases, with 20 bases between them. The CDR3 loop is CASGSPSSSNDEQFF. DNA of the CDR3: TGTGCTAGTGGCTCCCCTTCCTCTAGTAACGATGAGCAGTTCTTC. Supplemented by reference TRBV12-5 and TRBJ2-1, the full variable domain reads DARVTQTPRHKVTEMGQEVTMRCQPILGHNTVFWYRQTMMQGLELLAYFRNRAPLDDSGMPKDRFSAEMPDATLATLKIQPSEPRDSAVYFCASGSPSSSNDEQFFGPGTRLTVL.

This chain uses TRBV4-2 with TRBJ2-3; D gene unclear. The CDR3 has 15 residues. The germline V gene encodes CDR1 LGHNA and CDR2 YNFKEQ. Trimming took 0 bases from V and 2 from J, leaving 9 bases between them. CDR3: CASSQDNSYTDTQYF. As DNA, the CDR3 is TGTGCCAGCAGCCAAGATAACAGCTACACAGATACGCAGTATTTT.

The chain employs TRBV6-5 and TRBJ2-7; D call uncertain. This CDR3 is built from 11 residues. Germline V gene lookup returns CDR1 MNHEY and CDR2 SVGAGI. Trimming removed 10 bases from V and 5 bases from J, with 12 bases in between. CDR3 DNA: TGTGCCATCAGATCCCAGAACGAGCAGTACTTC. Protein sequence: CAIRSQNEQYF.

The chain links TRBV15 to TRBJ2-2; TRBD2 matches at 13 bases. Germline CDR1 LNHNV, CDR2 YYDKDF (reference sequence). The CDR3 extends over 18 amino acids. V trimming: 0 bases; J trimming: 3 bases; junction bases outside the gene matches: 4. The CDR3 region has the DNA TGTGCCACCAGCAGAGAAGGACTAGCGGGAGCAGACACCGGGGAGCTGTTTTTT. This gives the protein CATSREGLAGADTGELFF.

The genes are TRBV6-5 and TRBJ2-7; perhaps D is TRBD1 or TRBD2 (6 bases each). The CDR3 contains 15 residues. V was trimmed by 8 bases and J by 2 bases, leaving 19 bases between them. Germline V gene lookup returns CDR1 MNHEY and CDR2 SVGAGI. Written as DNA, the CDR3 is TGTGCCAGCGCTGAGGGGGGCTTAGGGGCCTACGAGCAGTACTTC. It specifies CASAEGGLGAYEQYF.

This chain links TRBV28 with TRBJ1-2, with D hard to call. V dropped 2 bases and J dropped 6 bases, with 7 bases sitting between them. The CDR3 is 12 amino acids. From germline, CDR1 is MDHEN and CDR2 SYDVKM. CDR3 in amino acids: CASSLAGDGYTF. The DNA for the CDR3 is TGTGCCAGCAGTTTAGCCGGGGATGGCTACACCTTC.

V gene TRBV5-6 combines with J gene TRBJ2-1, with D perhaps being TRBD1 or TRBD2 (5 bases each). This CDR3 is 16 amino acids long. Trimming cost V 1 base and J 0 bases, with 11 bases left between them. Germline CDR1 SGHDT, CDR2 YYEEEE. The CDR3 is CASSLPFGTSYNEQFF. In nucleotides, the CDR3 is TGTGCCAGCAGCTTGCCGTTCGGGACCTCCTACAATGAGCAGTTCTTC.

The CDR3 bases are TGTGCCAGCAGTGGGAGTGAAGAGACCCAGTACTTC. Its protein is CASSGSEETQYF. V gene TRBV2 combines with J gene TRBJ2-5, with D unresolved. The CDR3 is made up of 12 amino acids. CDR1 is SNHLY, CDR2 FYNNEI, per germline. With 4 bases removed from V and 3 bases from J, the gap between germline ends came to 6 bases.

CDR3 protein: CASSLKRLTGEGNYGYTF. The DNA of the CDR3 is TGTGCCAGCAGCTTGAAGAGATTGACCGGAGAGGGCAACTATGGCTACACCTTC. The V and J genes are TRBV5-6 and TRBJ1-2; D is undetermined. V lost 1 base and J 2 bases, leaving 21 bases between the germline ends. CDR3 length: 18 amino acids. Germline CDR1 SGHDT, CDR2 YYEEEE. The full variable domain, rest sourced from reference TRBV5-6 and TRBJ1-2, is DAGVTQSPTHLIKTRGQQVTLRCSPKSGHDTVSWYQQALGQGPQFIFQYYEEEERQRGNFPDRFSGHQFPNYSSELNVNALLLGDSALYLCASSLKRLTGEGNYGYTFGSGTRLTVV.

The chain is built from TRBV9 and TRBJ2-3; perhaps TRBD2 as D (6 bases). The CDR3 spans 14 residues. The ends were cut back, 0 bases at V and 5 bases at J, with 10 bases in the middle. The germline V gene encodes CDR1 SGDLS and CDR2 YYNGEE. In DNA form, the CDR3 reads TGTGCCAGCAGCGTAGGGGGGGAGAAAGATACGCAGTATTTT. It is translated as CASSVGGEKDTQYF.

CDR3 sequence reads: CASSPSGDQPQHF. CDR3 sequence (DNA): TGTGCCAGCAGCCCGTCCGGGGATCAGCCCCAGCATTTT. The chain combines TRBV28 with TRBJ1-5; D gene ambiguous. The germline V and J ends were trimmed by 6 bases and 5 bases, with 11 bases remaining between them. Per germline, CDR1 MDHEN and CDR2 SYDVKM. The CDR3 has 13 residues.

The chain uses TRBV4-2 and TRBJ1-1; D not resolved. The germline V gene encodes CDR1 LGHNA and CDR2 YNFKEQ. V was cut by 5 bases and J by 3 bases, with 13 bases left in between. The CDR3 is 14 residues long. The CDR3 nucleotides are TGTGCCAGCAGCGGCCGTCTCGGGTACACTGAAGCTTTCTTT. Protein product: CASSGRLGYTEAFF.

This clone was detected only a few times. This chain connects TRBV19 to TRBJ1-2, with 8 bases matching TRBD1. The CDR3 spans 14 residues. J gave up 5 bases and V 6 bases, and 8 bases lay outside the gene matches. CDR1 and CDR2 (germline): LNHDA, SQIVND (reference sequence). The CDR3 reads CASSSDRGWYGYTF. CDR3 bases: TGTGCCAGTAGCTCCGACAGGGGCTGGTATGGCTACACCTTC.

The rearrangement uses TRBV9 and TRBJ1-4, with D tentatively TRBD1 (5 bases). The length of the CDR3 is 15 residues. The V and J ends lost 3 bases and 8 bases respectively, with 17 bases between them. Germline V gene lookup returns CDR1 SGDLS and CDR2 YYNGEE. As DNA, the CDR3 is TGTGCCAGCAGCGACACCGGGACCCGACGGGAAAAACTGTTTTTT. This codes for CASSDTGTRREKLFF.

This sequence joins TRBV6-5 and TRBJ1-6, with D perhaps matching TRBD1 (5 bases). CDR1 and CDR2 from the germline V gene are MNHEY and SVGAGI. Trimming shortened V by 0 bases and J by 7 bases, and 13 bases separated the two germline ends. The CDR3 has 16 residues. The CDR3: CASSYSSIWGNSPLHF. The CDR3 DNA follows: TGTGCCAGCAGTTACTCGAGTATCTGGGGCAATTCACCCCTCCACTTT.

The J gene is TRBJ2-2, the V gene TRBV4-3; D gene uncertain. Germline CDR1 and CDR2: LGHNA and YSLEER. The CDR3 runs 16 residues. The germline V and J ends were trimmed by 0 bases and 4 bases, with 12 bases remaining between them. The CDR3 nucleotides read TGCGCCAGCAGCCAAGAAGAGGAGTGGGGCACCGGGGAGCTGTTTTTT. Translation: CASSQEEEWGTGELFF.